This TCR beta chain was identified in a study of cytomegalovirus exposure and HLA in healthy donors. CDR1 is SEHNR and CDR2 is FQNEAQ in the germline V gene (reference sequence). The CDR3 consists of 15 residues. V lost 4 bases and J 7 bases, leaving 16 bases between the germline ends. The PCR had 60 Vbeta and 13 Jbeta primers. Sequencing used immunoSEQ multiplex PCR; TCRdb keeps in-frame clones, though not all of them. The repertoire holds over 200,000 clones, with 82% as singletons. This sequence originates from a woman between 40 and 50 years old in good health and CMV-seropositive. Sequenced input: PBMCs. The V call is TRBV7-9, the J call TRBJ2-2, with a weak D call TRBD2 (6 bases). The CDR3 DNA reads TGTGCCAGCAGCTGGGCGGGACTGCTTGGCGGGGAGCTGTTTTTT. Protein product: CASSWAGLLGGELFF.